This T cell receptor beta chain was retrieved from a study of early T cells in non-severe SARS-CoV-2 infection (dated by TCRdb to the early 2020s). Some background on the complete study: Because TCR sequencing relied on bulk RNA taken from unsorted whole blood, pairing of alpha and beta chains was not possible. Broader findings and caveats from the paper: VDJdb matching was skewed toward anti-spike CD8 responses and likely underestimated virus-specific expansions, missing private and CD4 specificities.

The library was made by 5' RACE. Sequencing relied on a NextSeq 500. In the TCR library protocol, unique molecular identifiers were attached to individual cDNA molecules to correct for PCR bias and sequencing error. TCR alpha and beta chains were both sequenced, and the abundances of alpha and beta sequences in each sample were closely correlated with each other. Under the source paper's analysis protocol: Decombinator V4 was used to annotate TCR sequences for V gene, J gene and CDR3. TCRs were defined as expanded if a significant change between any two time points was detected under a Poisson model with p below 0.0001. TCR abundances were normalised to the total number of TCRs sequenced per sample and expressed as counts per million. MAIT TCRs were defined by TRAV1-2 paired with TRAJ12, TRAJ20 or TRAJ33, and iNKT TCRs by TRAV10 paired with TRAJ18. VDJdb, accessed on 1 November 2021, was searched for TCRs annotated for CMV, EBV and SARS-CoV-2, and TCRs annotated for more than one antigen were excluded. Using fastp trimming at Q25 and MiXCR clonotype assembly, TCRdb reanalyzed the public sequencing data and kept in-frame beta chains. Identical CDR3 proteins give one entry, which carries the most common genes and DNA. The authors' filters were not applied to this entry. This sample lists roughly 45,000 distinct CDR3 sequences; around 10% were detected once. Of the sample, 21% is held by the ten largest clones.

This clonotype has ten or more counts. Its antigen remains undetermined. Base qualities are not provided; no much larger clone lies one nucleotide away. The study was a case-control design nested within a healthcare worker cohort in London, UK, with weekly nasopharyngeal swab PCR tests and blood sampling. Healthcare workers were recruited during the week of the UK lockdown, between 23 and 31 March 2020, and followed weekly for up to 16 weeks. Cut back by 4 bases and 8 bases, the V and J ends lie 29 bases apart. The CDR3 covers 19 residues, taking in both the cysteine and the phenylalanine. CDR3 DNA only is kept here, 57 bases in frame from base 1. For CDR1 and CDR2, the germline V gene lists MGHDK and SYGVNS.

Recombination linked TRBV25-1 to TRBJ1-4, with the D gene not clear enough to name. The source of this sequence is an adult who was a healthcare worker with PCR-confirmed SARS-CoV-2 infection or an uninfected control (not recorded which). Sequencing used whole blood. The nucleotides are TGTGCCAGCAGTGGTAGACGCCTCGGACCCGGAGACCGAGGGGAAAAACTGTTTTTT. It translates to CASSGRRLGPGDRGEKLFF.